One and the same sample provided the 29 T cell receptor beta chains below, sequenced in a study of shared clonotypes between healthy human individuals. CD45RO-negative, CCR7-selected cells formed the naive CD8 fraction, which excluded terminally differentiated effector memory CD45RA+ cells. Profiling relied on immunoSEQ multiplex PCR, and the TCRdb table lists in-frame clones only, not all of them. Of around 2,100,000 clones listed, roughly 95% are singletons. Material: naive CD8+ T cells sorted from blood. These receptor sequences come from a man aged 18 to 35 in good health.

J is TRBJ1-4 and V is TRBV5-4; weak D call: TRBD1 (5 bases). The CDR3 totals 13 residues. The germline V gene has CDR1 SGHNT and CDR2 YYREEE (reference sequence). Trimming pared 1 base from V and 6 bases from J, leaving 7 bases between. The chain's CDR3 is CASSLSGDEKLFF. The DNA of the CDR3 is TGTGCCAGCAGCTTGTCGGGGGATGAAAAACTGTTTTTT.

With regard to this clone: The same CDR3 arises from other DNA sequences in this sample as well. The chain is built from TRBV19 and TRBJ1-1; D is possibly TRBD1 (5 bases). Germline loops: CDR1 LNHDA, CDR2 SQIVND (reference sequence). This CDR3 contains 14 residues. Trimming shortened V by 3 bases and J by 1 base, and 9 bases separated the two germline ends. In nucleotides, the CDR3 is TGTGCCAGTAGTATTGGGCAGGGGAACACTGAAGCTTTCTTT. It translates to CASSIGQGNTEAFF.

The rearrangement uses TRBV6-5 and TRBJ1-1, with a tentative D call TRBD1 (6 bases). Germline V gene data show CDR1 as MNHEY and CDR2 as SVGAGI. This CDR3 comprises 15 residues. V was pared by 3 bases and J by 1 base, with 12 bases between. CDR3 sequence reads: CASSYNPGANTEAFF. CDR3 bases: TGTGCCAGCAGTTATAACCCAGGGGCGAACACTGAAGCTTTCTTT.

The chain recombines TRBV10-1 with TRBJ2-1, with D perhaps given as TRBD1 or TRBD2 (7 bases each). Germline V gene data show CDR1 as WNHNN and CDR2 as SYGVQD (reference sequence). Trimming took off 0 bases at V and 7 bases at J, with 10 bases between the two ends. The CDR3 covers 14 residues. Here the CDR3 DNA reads TGCGCCAGCAGTGAGTCCCAGGGGGGGAATGAGCAGTTCTTC. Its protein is CASSESQGGNEQFF.

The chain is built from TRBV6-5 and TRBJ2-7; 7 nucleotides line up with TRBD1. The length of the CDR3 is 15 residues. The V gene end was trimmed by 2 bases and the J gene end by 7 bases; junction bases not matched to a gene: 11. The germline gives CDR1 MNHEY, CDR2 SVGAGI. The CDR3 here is CASSYPGETGWEQYF. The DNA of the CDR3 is TGTGCCAGCAGTTACCCCGGGGAGACAGGGTGGGAGCAGTACTTC.

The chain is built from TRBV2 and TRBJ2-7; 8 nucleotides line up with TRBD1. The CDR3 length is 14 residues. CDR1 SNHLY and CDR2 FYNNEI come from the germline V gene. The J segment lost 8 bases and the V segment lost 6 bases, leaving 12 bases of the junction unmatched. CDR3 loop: CASRIPGTGVKQYF. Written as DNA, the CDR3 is TGTGCCAGCAGGATCCCCGGGACAGGTGTCAAGCAGTACTTC. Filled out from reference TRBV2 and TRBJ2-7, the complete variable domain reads EPEVTQTPSHQVTQMGQEVILRCVPISNHLYFYWYRQILGQKVEFLVSFYNNEISEKSEIFDDQFSVERPDGSNFTLKIRSTKLEDSAMYFCASRIPGTGVKQYFGPGTRLTVT.

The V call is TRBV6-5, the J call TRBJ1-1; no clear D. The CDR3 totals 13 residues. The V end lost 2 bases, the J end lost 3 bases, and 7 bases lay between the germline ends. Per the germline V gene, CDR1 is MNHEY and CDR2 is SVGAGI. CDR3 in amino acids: CASSYTADTEAFF. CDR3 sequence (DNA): TGTGCCAGCAGTTACACGGCAGACACTGAAGCTTTCTTT.

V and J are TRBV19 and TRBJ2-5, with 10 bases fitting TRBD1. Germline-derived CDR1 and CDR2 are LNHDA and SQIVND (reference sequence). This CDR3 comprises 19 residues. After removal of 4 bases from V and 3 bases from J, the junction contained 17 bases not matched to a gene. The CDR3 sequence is CASSTRIQDRGGVEETQYF. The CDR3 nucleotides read TGTGCCAGTAGTACTAGGATTCAGGACAGGGGGGGCGTGGAAGAGACCCAGTACTTC.

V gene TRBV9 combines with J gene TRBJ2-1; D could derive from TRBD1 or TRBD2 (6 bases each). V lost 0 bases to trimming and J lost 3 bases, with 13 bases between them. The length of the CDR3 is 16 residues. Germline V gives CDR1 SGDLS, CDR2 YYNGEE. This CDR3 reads CASSVGDGGFYNEQFF. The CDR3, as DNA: TGTGCCAGCAGCGTAGGGGACGGGGGCTTCTACAATGAGCAGTTCTTC.

CDR3 residues: CASRSTGDNEQFF. The DNA for the CDR3 is TGTGCCAGCAGGTCGACCGGCGACAATGAGCAGTTCTTC. The genes are TRBV28 and TRBJ2-1; D remains unclear. CDR3 length equals 13 residues. V was cut by 6 bases and J by 5 bases, with 11 bases left in between. Germline V gene sequence: CDR1 MDHEN, CDR2 SYDVKM.

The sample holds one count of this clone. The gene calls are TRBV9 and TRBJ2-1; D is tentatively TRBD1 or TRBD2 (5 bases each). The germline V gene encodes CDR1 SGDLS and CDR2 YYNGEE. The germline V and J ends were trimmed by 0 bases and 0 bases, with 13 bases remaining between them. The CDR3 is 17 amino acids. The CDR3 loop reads CASSVGGGPSSYNEQFF. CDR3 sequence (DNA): TGTGCCAGCAGCGTAGGGGGCGGGCCTAGCTCCTACAATGAGCAGTTCTTC.

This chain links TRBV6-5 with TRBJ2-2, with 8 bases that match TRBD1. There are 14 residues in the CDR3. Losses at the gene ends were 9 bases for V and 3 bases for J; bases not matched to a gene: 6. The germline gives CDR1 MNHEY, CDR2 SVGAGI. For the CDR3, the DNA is TGTGCCAGTCACCCGACAGGGGACACCGGGGAGCTGTTTTTT. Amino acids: CASHPTGDTGELFF.

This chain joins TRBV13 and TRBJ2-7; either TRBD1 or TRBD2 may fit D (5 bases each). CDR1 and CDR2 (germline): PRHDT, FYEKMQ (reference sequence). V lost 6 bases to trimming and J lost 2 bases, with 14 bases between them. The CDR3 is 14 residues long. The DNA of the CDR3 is TGTGCCAGCAGGAGGGCAGGGCCAACCTACGAGCAGTACTTC. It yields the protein CASRRAGPTYEQYF.

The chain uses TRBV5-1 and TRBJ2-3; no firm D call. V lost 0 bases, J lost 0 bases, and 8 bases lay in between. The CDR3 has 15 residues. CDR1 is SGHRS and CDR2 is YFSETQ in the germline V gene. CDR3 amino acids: CASSLEWRSTDTQYF. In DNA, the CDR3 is TGCGCCAGCAGCTTGGAGTGGCGAAGCACAGATACGCAGTATTTT. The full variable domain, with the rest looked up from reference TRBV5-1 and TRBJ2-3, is KAGVTQTPRYLIKTRGQQVTLSCSPISGHRSVSWYQQTPGQGLQFLFEYFSETQRNKGNFPGRFSGRQFSNSRSEMNVSTLELGDSALYLCASSLEWRSTDTQYFGPGTRLTVL.

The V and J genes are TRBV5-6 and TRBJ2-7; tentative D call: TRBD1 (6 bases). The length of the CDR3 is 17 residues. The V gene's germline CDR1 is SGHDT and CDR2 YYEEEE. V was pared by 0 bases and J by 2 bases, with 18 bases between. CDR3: CASSLATGTRLAYEQYF. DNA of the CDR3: TGTGCCAGCAGCTTGGCCACAGGGACGCGTTTGGCCTACGAGCAGTACTTC. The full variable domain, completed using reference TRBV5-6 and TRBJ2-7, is DAGVTQSPTHLIKTRGQQVTLRCSPKSGHDTVSWYQQALGQGPQFIFQYYEEEERQRGNFPDRFSGHQFPNYSSELNVNALLLGDSALYLCASSLATGTRLAYEQYFGPGTRLTVT.

The CDR3 loop is CASSPADTPQTGELFF. The CDR3 coding sequence is TGTGCCAGCTCACCTGCGGACACCCCCCAGACCGGGGAGCTGTTTTTT. The chain carries TRBV18 and TRBJ2-2; tentatively, D is TRBD1 (5 bases). V lost 3 bases and J lost 5, with 16 bases in between. The CDR3 contains 16 residues. The germline V gene has CDR1 KGHSH and CDR2 LQKENI.

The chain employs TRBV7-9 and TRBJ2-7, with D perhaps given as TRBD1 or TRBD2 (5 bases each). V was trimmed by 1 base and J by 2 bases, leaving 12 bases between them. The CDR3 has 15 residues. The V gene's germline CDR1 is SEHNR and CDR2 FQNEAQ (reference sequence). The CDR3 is CASSLGDGSAYEQYF. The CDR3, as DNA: TGTGCCAGCAGCTTAGGGGACGGCAGCGCCTACGAGCAGTACTTC.

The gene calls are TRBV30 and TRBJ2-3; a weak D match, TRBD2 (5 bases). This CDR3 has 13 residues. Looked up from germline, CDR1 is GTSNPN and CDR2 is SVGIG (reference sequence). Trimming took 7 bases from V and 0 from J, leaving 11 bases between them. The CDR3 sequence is CAFTGISTDTQYF. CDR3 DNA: TGTGCCTTTACCGGGATCAGCACAGATACGCAGTATTTT.

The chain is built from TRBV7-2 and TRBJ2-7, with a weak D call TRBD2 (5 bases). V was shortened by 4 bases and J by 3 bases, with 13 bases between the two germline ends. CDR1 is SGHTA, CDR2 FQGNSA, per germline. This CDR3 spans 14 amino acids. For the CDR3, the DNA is TGTGCCAGCAGCTCTGGACTTTCGATCTACGAGCAGTACTTC. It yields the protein CASSSGLSIYEQYF.

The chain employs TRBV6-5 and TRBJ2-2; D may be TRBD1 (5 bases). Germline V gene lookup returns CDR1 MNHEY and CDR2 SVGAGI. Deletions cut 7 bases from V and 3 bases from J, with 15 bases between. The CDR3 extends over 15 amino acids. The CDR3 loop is CASMIGTGYTGELFF. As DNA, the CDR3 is TGTGCCAGCATGATAGGCACAGGTTACACCGGGGAGCTGTTTTTT.

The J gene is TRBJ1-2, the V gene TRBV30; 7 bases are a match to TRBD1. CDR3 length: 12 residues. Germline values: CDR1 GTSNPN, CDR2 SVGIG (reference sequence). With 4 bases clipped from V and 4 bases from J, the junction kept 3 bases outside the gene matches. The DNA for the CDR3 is TGTGCCTGGAACCAGGGGGTCTATGGCTACACCTTC. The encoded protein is CAWNQGVYGYTF.

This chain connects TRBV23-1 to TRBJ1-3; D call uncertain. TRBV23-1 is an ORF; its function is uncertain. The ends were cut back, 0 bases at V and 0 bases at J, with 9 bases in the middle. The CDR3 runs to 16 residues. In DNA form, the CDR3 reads TGCGCCAGCAGTCAATCGTACGGGAGCTCTGGAAACACCATATATTTT. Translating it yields CASSQSYGSSGNTIYF.

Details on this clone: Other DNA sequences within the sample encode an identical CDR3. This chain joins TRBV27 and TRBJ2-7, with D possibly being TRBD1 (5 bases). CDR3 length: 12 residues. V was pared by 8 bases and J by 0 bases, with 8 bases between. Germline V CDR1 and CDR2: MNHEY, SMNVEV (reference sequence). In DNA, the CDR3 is TGTGCCAGCGGCACAGGCTCCTACGAGCAGTACTTC. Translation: CASGTGSYEQYF.

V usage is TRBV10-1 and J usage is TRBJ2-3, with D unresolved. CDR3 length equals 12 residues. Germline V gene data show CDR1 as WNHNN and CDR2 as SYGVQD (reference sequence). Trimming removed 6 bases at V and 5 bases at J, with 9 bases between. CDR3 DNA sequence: TGCGCCAGCAGCTCGACTGGAGATACGCAGTATTTT. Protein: CASSSTGDTQYF.

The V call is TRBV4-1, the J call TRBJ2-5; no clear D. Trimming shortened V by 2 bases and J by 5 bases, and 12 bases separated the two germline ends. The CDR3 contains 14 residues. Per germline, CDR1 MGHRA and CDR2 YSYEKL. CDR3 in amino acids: CASSQTNLGETQYF. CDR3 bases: TGCGCCAGCAGCCAAACTAACCTAGGGGAGACCCAGTACTTC.

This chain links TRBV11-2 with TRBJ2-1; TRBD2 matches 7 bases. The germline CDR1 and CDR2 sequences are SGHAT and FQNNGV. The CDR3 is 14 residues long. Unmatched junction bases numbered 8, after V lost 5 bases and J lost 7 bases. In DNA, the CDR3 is TGTGCCAGCAGCCTCGGACTAGGTCTGAATGAGCAGTTCTTC. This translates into CASSLGLGLNEQFF.

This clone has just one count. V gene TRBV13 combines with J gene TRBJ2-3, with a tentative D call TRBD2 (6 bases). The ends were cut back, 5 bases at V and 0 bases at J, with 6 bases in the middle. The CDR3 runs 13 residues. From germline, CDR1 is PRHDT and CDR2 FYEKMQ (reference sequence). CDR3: CASSGTSTDTQYF. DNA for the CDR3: TGTGCCAGCAGCGGGACTAGCACAGATACGCAGTATTTT.

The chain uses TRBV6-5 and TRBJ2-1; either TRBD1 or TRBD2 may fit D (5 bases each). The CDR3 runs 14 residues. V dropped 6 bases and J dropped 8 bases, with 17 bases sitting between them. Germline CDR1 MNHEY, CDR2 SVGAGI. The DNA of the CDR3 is TGTGCCAGCAGCCGGGACCCGGTGGTTGATGAGCAGTTCTTC. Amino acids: CASSRDPVVDEQFF.

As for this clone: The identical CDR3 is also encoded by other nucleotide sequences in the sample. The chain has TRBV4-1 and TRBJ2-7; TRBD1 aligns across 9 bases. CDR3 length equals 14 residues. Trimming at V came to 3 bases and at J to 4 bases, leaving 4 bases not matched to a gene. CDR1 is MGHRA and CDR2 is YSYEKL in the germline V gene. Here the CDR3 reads CASSHRDREYEQYF. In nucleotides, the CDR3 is TGCGCCAGCAGCCACCGGGACAGGGAATACGAGCAGTACTTC.